This TCR beta chain comes out of a study of blood T cell repertoires in COVID-19. Germline V gene sequence: CDR1 MNHEY, CDR2 SVGAGI. V lost 6 bases and J 4 bases, leaving 12 bases between the germline ends. This CDR3 is 14 amino acids long. Original analysis: Using reference gene primer amplification, nucleated cell counts were estimated. Sequencing used immunoSEQ multiplex PCR; TCRdb keeps in-frame clones, though not all of them. That table is the source of V, J and clone size, and D and trimming were worked out from the DNA. The sample consists of tens of thousands of clones, 80% to 85% of them appearing once. The count of this clone is one.

This chain joins TRBV6-5 and TRBJ2-2; D is uncertain. The TCR originated in a human donor in a cohort sampled during active COVID-19. Material for sequencing was peripheral blood. CDR3 loop: CASRNQGGTGELFF. The CDR3 coding sequence is TGTGCCAGCAGGAATCAAGGCGGCACCGGGGAGCTGTTTTTT.